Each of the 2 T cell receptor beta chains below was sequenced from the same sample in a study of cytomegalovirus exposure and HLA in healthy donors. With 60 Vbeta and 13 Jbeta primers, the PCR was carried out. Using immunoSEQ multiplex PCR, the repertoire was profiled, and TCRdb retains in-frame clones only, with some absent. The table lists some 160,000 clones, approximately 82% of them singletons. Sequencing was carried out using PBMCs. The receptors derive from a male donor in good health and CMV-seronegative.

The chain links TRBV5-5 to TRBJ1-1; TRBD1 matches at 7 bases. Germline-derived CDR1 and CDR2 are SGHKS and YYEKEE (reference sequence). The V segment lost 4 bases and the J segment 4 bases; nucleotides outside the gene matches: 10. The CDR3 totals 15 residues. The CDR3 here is CASSAQTGTGTEAFF. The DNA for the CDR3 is TGTGCCAGCAGCGCCCAGACAGGGACGGGCACTGAAGCTTTCTTT.

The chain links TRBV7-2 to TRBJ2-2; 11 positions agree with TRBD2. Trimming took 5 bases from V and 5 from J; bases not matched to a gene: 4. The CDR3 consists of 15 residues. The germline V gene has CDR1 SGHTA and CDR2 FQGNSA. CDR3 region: CASSPGLAVTGELFF. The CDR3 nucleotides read TGTGCCAGCAGCCCGGGACTAGCGGTGACCGGGGAGCTGTTTTTT.